This is a list of T cell receptor beta chains from one sample in a study of cytomegalovirus exposure and HLA in healthy donors. The assay was immunoSEQ multiplex PCR, and TCRdb's table has in-frame clones only and misses some. The sample lists 75,000 to 95,000 clones, roughly 96% occurring once. Sequenced material: PBMCs. Receptors were obtained from a man younger than 35 in good health and CMV-seronegative. CDR3s include the opening cysteine and the closing phenylalanine or tryptophan. Each record gives: J gene, V gene, clone size, D gene, CDR3 protein, CDR3 DNA. The D gene is left open where the match is weak. Not all rows give a size; the values are once, few, many and, for expanded clones, a class.

TRBJ1-1 | TRBV7-2 | NA | NA | CASSPDSGKKAFF | TGTGCCAGCAGCCCAGATAGCGGGAAGAAAGCTTTCTTT
TRBJ1-5 | TRBV27 | NA | NA | CASSFSFYQPQHF | TGTGCCAGCAGTTTCTCTTTCTATCAGCCCCAGCATTTT
TRBJ2-1 | TRBV11-3 | NA | NA | CASSPTLRDAYNEQFF | TGTGCCAGCAGCCCAACCTTGCGGGACGCCTACAATGAGCAGTTCTTC
TRBJ2-5 | TRBV19 | NA | NA | CASSPRRGIQETQYF | TGTGCCAGTAGTCCTCGTCGCGGGATCCAAGAGACCCAGTACTTC
TRBJ1-1 | TRBV30 | NA | NA | CAWRWQNTEAFF | TGTGCCTGGAGATGGCAGAACACTGAAGCTTTCTTT
TRBJ2-5 | TRBV6-5 | NA | TRBD1 | CATGGTGGLETQYF | TGTGCCACCGGTGGGACAGGGGGTTTAGAGACCCAGTACTTC
TRBJ1-2 | TRBV7-2 | once | TRBD1 | CASSYQDRVDGYTF | TGTGCCAGCAGCTACCAGGACAGGGTTGATGGCTACACCTTC
TRBJ1-2 | TRBV6-5 | NA | NA | CASSRTGSTYYGYTF | TGTGCCAGCAGTCGAACAGGGTCCACCTACTATGGCTACACCTTC
TRBJ2-5 | TRBV21-1 | NA | NA | CASSIRRAIPKAGEVGETQYF | TGTGCCAGCAGCATTCGCAGGGCCATCCCTAAAGCGGGAGAAGTAGGAGAGACCCAGTACTTC
TRBJ1-2 | TRBV7-9 | NA | TRBD1 | CASSYEAWDRANYGYTF | TGTGCCAGCAGCTATGAGGCCTGGGACAGAGCTAACTATGGCTACACCTTC
TRBJ2-7 | TRBV5-1 | once | NA | CASSSGPRTASYEQYF | TGCGCCAGCAGCTCGGGGCCAAGGACAGCTTCCTACGAGCAGTACTTC
TRBJ1-1 | TRBV6-5 | NA | NA | CASSYSIAQITEAFF | TGTGCCAGCAGTTACTCGATCGCACAGATCACTGAAGCTTTCTTT
TRBJ1-2 | TRBV30 | NA | NA | CAWSHRSDGYTF | TGTGCCTGGAGCCATCGATCGGATGGCTACACCTTC
TRBJ1-4 | TRBV4-1 | NA | NA | CASSQEGDEKLFF | TGCGCCAGCAGCCAAGAGGGAGATGAAAAACTGTTTTTT
TRBJ1-4 | TRBV29-1 | NA | TRBD1 | CSVVEGAGEKLFF | TGCAGCGTTGTCGAGGGGGCGGGCGAAAAACTGTTTTTT
TRBJ1-1 | TRBV11-3 | NA | NA | CASSLGGDLNTEAFF | TGTGCCAGCAGCTTGGGGGGAGATCTGAACACTGAAGCTTTCTTT
TRBJ1-2 | TRBV9 | NA | NA | CASSVLGNYGYTF | TGTGCCAGCAGCGTTCTAGGAAACTATGGCTACACCTTC
TRBJ1-1 | TRBV7-2 | NA | TRBD1 | CASSIRTGMNTEAFF | TGTGCCAGCAGCATCCGGACAGGGATGAACACTGAAGCTTTCTTT
TRBJ1-5 | TRBV5-6 | once | TRBD1 | CASSSGTGTAAQHF | TGTGCCAGCAGCTCCGGGACAGGGACCGCGGCCCAGCATTTT
TRBJ2-3 | TRBV13 | NA | TRBD2 | CASSPGGGRPQNTQYF | TGTGCCAGCAGCCCCGGAGGCGGGAGGCCACAAAATACGCAGTATTTT
TRBJ1-1 | TRBV6-1 | NA | TRBD1 | CASSETRGRTEAFF | TGTGCCAGCAGTGAGACGAGGGGGCGGACTGAAGCTTTCTTT
TRBJ2-1 | TRBV30 | NA | NA | CAWRALVRYNEQFF | TGTGCCTGGAGGGCACTAGTTAGGTACAATGAGCAGTTCTTC
TRBJ2-7 | TRBV5-1 | NA | NA | CASAGGSRDEQYF | TGCGCCAGTGCCGGGGGAAGTCGGGACGAGCAGTACTTC
TRBJ2-7 | TRBV6-6 | NA | TRBD1 | CASSLGQTVVSYEQYF | TGTGCCAGCAGTCTGGGACAGACAGTAGTATCCTACGAGCAGTACTTC
TRBJ2-2 | TRBV7-8 | NA | TRBD1 | CASSLGTANTGELFF | TGTGCCAGCAGCTTGGGGACAGCGAACACCGGGGAGCTGTTTTTT
TRBJ2-7 | TRBV5-1 | NA | TRBD2 | CASSRTSEHYEQYF | TGCGCCAGCAGTCGGACTAGCGAGCACTACGAGCAGTACTTC
TRBJ2-5 | TRBV5-4 | NA | NA | CASSSSRWQTQYF | TGTGCCAGCAGCTCTTCGCGGTGGCAGACCCAGTACTTC
TRBJ1-3 | TRBV30 | NA | NA | CAWSDSGNTIYF | TGTGCCTGGAGCGACAGTGGAAACACCATATATTTT
TRBJ2-7 | TRBV18 | NA | TRBD1 | CASSPNRQGTVYEQYF | TGTGCCAGCTCACCAAACCGACAGGGGACCGTATACGAGCAGTACTTC
TRBJ1-4 | TRBV11-3 | once | NA | CASSLGRRTNEKLFF | TGTGCCAGCAGCTTAGGGAGGAGAACTAATGAAAAACTGTTTTTT
TRBJ2-1 | TRBV6-1 | NA | TRBD2 | CASRPGLADPEQFF | TGTGCCAGCAGGCCGGGACTAGCGGATCCGGAGCAGTTCTTC
TRBJ1-2 | TRBV25-1 | NA | NA | CASSEPSGVHYGYTF | TGTGCCAGCAGTGAACCCTCTGGAGTCCACTATGGCTACACCTTC
TRBJ1-2 | TRBV2 | once | TRBD1 | CASSEPRGDYGYTF | TGTGCCAGCAGTGAACCCAGGGGGGACTATGGCTACACCTTC
TRBJ1-3 | TRBV29-1 | NA | NA | CSVEEAGRLHTIYF | TGCAGCGTTGAGGAAGCGGGGAGGTTGCACACCATATATTTT
TRBJ1-5 | TRBV4-2 | NA | NA | CASSQDRGSQPQHF | TGTGCCAGCAGCCAAGACAGGGGATCTCAGCCCCAGCATTTT
TRBJ1-3 | TRBV30 | NA | TRBD1 | CAWNQGAGGNTIYF | TGTGCCTGGAACCAGGGGGCTGGTGGAAACACCATATATTTT
TRBJ2-6 | TRBV5-1 | NA | TRBD1 | CASSLEVWDSYSGANVLTF | TGCGCCAGCAGCTTGGAGGTGTGGGACAGCTACTCTGGGGCCAACGTCCTGACTTTC
TRBJ2-1 | TRBV27 | NA | TRBD2 | CASSLWTSGIYNEQFF | TGTGCCAGCAGTCTCTGGACTAGCGGGATCTACAATGAGCAGTTCTTC
TRBJ2-5 | TRBV5-4 | once | NA | CASSSQGYQETQYF | TGTGCCAGCAGCTCACAGGGATACCAAGAGACCCAGTACTTC
TRBJ1-2 | TRBV5-4 | once | TRBD1 | CASSLVGQGDGYTF | TGTGCCAGCAGCTTGGTGGGGCAGGGGGATGGCTACACCTTC
TRBJ2-1 | TRBV30 | NA | TRBD2 | CASSGRPFNEQFF | TGTGCCAGTAGCGGGAGGCCCTTCAATGAGCAGTTCTTC
TRBJ2-1 | TRBV4-2 | NA | TRBD2 | CASSQPLIGTSVSIEQFF | TGTGCCAGCAGCCAACCCTTAATCGGGACTAGCGTCAGCATTGAGCAGTTCTTC
TRBJ2-4 | TRBV5-1 | once | TRBD1 | CASSPKWGQGAVENIQYF | TGCGCCAGCAGCCCCAAGTGGGGACAGGGGGCTGTTGAAAACATTCAGTACTTC
TRBJ2-1 | TRBV2 | NA | NA | CASSVDSNNEQFF | TGTGCCAGCAGTGTTGATAGTAACAATGAGCAGTTCTTC
TRBJ1-1 | TRBV6-5 | NA | NA | CASTNSPGLGSFF | TGTGCCAGCACCAACTCCCCGGGACTGGGAAGTTTCTTT
TRBJ1-2 | TRBV10-1 | few | NA | CASCTLKRVGGYTF | TGCGCCAGCTGTACCCTAAAGAGGGTCGGTGGCTACACCTTC
TRBJ2-6 | TRBV5-6 | NA | NA | CASSLVDSFSGANVLTF | TGTGCCAGCAGCTTGGTAGACTCCTTCTCTGGGGCCAACGTCCTGACTTTC
TRBJ1-1 | TRBV5-1 | NA | TRBD1 | CASSPYLGTGNTEAFF | TGCGCCAGCAGCCCCTACCTTGGGACAGGGAACACTGAAGCTTTCTTT
TRBJ2-3 | TRBV7-9 | NA | TRBD2 | CASSFWTSPGDTQYF | TGTGCCAGCAGCTTCTGGACTAGCCCGGGCGATACGCAGTATTTT
TRBJ1-5 | TRBV27 | NA | NA | CASSLRTASNQPQHF | TGTGCCAGCAGTTTAAGGACAGCTAGCAATCAGCCCCAGCATTTT
TRBJ1-2 | TRBV9 | NA | NA | CASSALGYGYTF | TGTGCCAGCAGCGCGCTAGGATATGGCTACACCTTC
TRBJ2-4 | TRBV5-6 | NA | NA | CASSFWAEQNIQYF | TGTGCCAGCAGCTTTTGGGCAGAGCAAAACATTCAGTACTTC
TRBJ2-7 | TRBV28 | NA | NA | CASTEHAGHSYEQYF | TGTGCCAGCACCGAACACGCGGGCCACTCCTACGAGCAGTACTTC